One and the same sample provided the 27 T cell receptor beta chains below, sequenced in a study of CD8 T cells in Susac syndrome. An amount of RNA that ranged from roughly 0.45 to 1 ug was reverse transcribed with random hexamers. TCRdb re-derived calls from the immunoSEQ multiplex PCR reads in MiXCR, one entry per CDR3 protein. The table includes about 160,000 distinct CDR3 sequences, approximately 92% detected once. Sequences were obtained from CD4+ T cells from PBMCs. These receptors were taken from a human donor in good health.

The V and J genes are TRBV20-1 and TRBJ1-2; D is uncertain. This CDR3 is 13 amino acids long. Trimming took 3 bases from V and 1 from J, leaving 9 bases between them. CDR1 DFQATT and CDR2 SNEGSKA come from the germline V gene (reference sequence). The CDR3 nucleotides are TGCAGTGCTAGGGTCAGTCTTAACTATGGCTACACCTTC. As protein: CSARVSLNYGYTF.

V usage is TRBV23-1 and J usage is TRBJ1-2; D unresolved. TRBV23-1 is treated as an ORF (open reading frame) with a function not yet certain. V gave up 4 bases and J gave up 8 bases, with 20 bases separating them. The CDR3 is 15 amino acids. Written as DNA, the CDR3 is TGCGCCAGCAGTCGGGTAGGTCAAGGCTCCGACGGCTACACCTTC. Amino acids: CASSRVGQGSDGYTF.

The count of this clonotype is one. V gene TRBV7-6 combines with J gene TRBJ2-3, with D uncertain. The CDR3 length is 17 residues. CDR1 and CDR2 (germline): SGHVS, FNYEAQ. Trimming stripped 1 base from V and 0 bases from J, with 14 bases between. The CDR3, as DNA: TGTGCCAGCAGCTTAGGTCTCGGGCAGACTAGCACAGATACGCAGTATTTT. Its protein is CASSLGLGQTSTDTQYF. Full variable domain (missing parts from reference TRBV7-6 and TRBJ2-3): GAGVSQSPRYKVTKRGQDVALRCDPISGHVSLYWYRQALGQGPEFLTYFNYEAQQDKSGLPNDRFSAERPEGSISTLTIQRTEQRDSAMYRCASSLGLGQTSTDTQYFGPGTRLTVL.

The chain uses TRBV12-3 or TRBV12-4 and TRBJ1-2, with 10 nucleotides matching TRBD1. V shed 4 bases and J 2 bases; nucleotides not matched to a gene: 1. This CDR3 is built from 14 residues. CDR3 sequence reads: CASSSGQGNYGYTF. CDR3 in DNA: TGTGCCAGCAGTTCGGGACAGGGGAACTATGGCTACACCTTC.

The chain combines TRBV3-1 with TRBJ2-1; D perhaps matches TRBD1 (5 bases). The ends were cut back, 0 bases at V and 9 bases at J, with 9 bases in the middle. Germline lookup yields CDR1 LGHDT and CDR2 YNNKEL (reference sequence). The CDR3 is 13 amino acids. The CDR3 is CASSQETVSEQFF. Written as DNA, the CDR3 is TGTGCCAGCAGCCAAGAGACAGTGAGTGAGCAGTTCTTC.

The rearrangement links TRBV29-1 to TRBJ2-5; D is possibly TRBD1 (5 bases). The CDR3 runs to 12 residues. V was shortened by 7 bases and J by 5 bases, with 14 bases between the two germline ends. Germline V gives CDR1 SQVTM, CDR2 ANQGSEA. CDR3 DNA sequence: TGCAGCGGGTTCTCAGGGCAGGAGACCCAGTACTTC. It yields the protein CSGFSGQETQYF.

This chain connects TRBV2 to TRBJ1-2, with D possibly TRBD1 on 5 matching bases. The CDR3 covers 13 residues. Looked up from germline, CDR1 is SNHLY and CDR2 is FYNNEI. V shed 7 bases and J shed 3 bases, with 12 bases lying between them. The CDR3, as DNA: TGTGCCAGCACAGTACGGGACCACTATGGCTACACCTTC. Its translation is CASTVRDHYGYTF.

This chain joins TRBV2 and TRBJ1-1, with 7 bases that match TRBD1. The germline V gene has CDR1 SNHLY and CDR2 FYNNEI. The CDR3 length is 13 residues. V dropped 7 bases and J dropped 1; count of bases not matched to a gene: 3. CDR3 region: CASKGQQNTEAFF. The CDR3 coding sequence is TGTGCCAGCAAGGGACAGCAGAACACTGAAGCTTTCTTT.

This chain joins TRBV3-1 and TRBJ2-2; 9 bases line up with TRBD2. V lost 3 bases and J lost 2; bases outside the gene matches: 13. This CDR3 has 19 amino acids. Germline loops: CDR1 LGHDT, CDR2 YNNKEL (reference sequence). DNA of the CDR3: TGTGCCAGCAGCCATCCCAGGCTAGCGGGGATTGGCAACACCGGGGAGCTGTTTTTT. Its translation: CASSHPRLAGIGNTGELFF.

The chain combines TRBV20-1 with TRBJ2-2; the D is unclear. Germline CDR1 reads DFQATT; CDR2 reads SNEGSKA (reference sequence). CDR3 length equals 13 residues. Between the trimmed V and J ends, which lost 7 bases and 5 bases, there was a span of 14 bases. CDR3 coding DNA: TGCAGTGGTAAAGATGGGGTTACCGGGGAGCTGTTTTTT. Its protein is CSGKDGVTGELFF.

The sample holds one count of this clonotype. The J gene is TRBJ1-1, the V gene TRBV20-1, with TRBD1 identical over 9 bases. Germline V CDR1 and CDR2: DFQATT, SNEGSKA (reference sequence). The CDR3 extends over 16 amino acids. V lost 0 bases, J lost 3 bases, and 8 bases stayed unmatched. The CDR3 is CSAREGTGRGYTEAFF. CDR3 nucleotides: TGCAGTGCTAGAGAAGGGACAGGGAGAGGTTACACTGAAGCTTTCTTT.

This chain joins TRBV5-8 and TRBJ1-6; D gene ambiguous. From germline, CDR1 is SGHTS and CDR2 YDEGEE. Trimming cost V 0 bases and J 10 bases, with 8 bases left between them. This CDR3 is 13 amino acids long. CDR3: CASSLGEESPLHF. CDR3 bases: TGTGCCAGCAGCTTGGGAGAGGAATCACCCCTCCACTTT.

The chain carries TRBV27 and TRBJ1-2; D remains ambiguous. The length of the CDR3 is 16 residues. The V gene lost 6 bases and the J gene lost 0 bases, with 17 bases spanning the gap. The germline V gene encodes CDR1 MNHEY and CDR2 SMNVEV (reference sequence). Here the CDR3 reads CASRPRRTLANYGYTF. DNA for the CDR3: TGTGCCAGCAGACCTAGAAGGACTTTGGCTAACTATGGCTACACCTTC.

The V gene is TRBV4-2, the J gene TRBJ1-1; D unresolved. V dropped 2 bases and J dropped 4 bases, with 11 bases sitting between them. The CDR3 runs 14 residues. The germline gives CDR1 LGHNA, CDR2 YNFKEQ. The CDR3 DNA follows: TGTGCCAGCAGCCAACTAGACGCCCCCACTGAAGCTTTCTTT. Translating it yields CASSQLDAPTEAFF.

The CDR3 DNA reads TGTGCCAGCAGCCCCCTGCCGCGCGAGCAGTACTTC. It translates to CASSPLPREQYF. The rearrangement uses TRBV12-3 or TRBV12-4 and TRBJ2-7; D is unclear. With 6 bases removed from V and 6 bases from J, the gap between germline ends came to 12 bases. CDR3 size: 12 residues.

This chain links TRBV19 with TRBJ1-2, with D possibly matching TRBD1 (6 bases). CDR3 length: 10 residues. Germline assignment: CDR1 LNHDA and CDR2 SQIVND (reference sequence). The CDR3 DNA is TGTGACAGGGCTACCTATGGCTACACCTTC. This encodes CDRATYGYTF.

In its sample, this clonotype was seen once. The V and J genes are TRBV24-1 and TRBJ2-3, with D possibly being TRBD1 (6 bases). Germline V lookup: CDR1 KGHDR, CDR2 SFDVKD. CDR3 size: 14 residues. The V gene lost 4 bases and the J gene lost 10 bases, with 17 bases spanning the gap. CDR3 sequence reads: CATSDPQGTNAQYF. CDR3 in DNA: TGTGCCACCAGTGACCCACAGGGCACCAATGCGCAGTATTTT.

In this sample, this clonotype turned up once. The rearrangement joins TRBV10-3 to TRBJ2-5, with TRBD2 matching over 10 bases. Germline lookup yields CDR1 ENHRY and CDR2 SYGVKD. This CDR3 region has 14 residues. The trim removed 5 bases at V and 4 bases at J, leaving 4 bases unmatched. CDR3 residues: CAISPSGGGETQYF. The DNA of the CDR3 is TGTGCCATCAGTCCTAGCGGGGGAGGAGAGACCCAGTACTTC.

The J gene is TRBJ1-1, the V gene TRBV18; a weak D match, TRBD1 (5 bases). CDR1 KGHSH and CDR2 LQKENI come from the germline V gene. CDR3 length equals 13 residues. The ends were cut back, 3 bases at V and 7 bases at J, with 12 bases in the middle. This CDR3 reads CASSPSREVEAFF. The CDR3 nucleotides are TGTGCCAGCTCACCGTCCAGGGAAGTTGAAGCTTTCTTT.

The genes are TRBV30 and TRBJ1-3; D unclear. The CDR3 runs 14 residues. V was pared by 5 bases and J by 1 base, with 12 bases between. Germline V gives CDR1 GTSNPN, CDR2 SVGIG (reference sequence). In DNA, the CDR3 is TGTGCCTGGGCGTTGGGGATTTCTGGAAACACCATATATTTT. Amino acids: CAWALGISGNTIYF.

This chain joins TRBV5-5 and TRBJ1-4, with 8 bases that match TRBD1. Per germline, CDR1 SGHKS and CDR2 YYEKEE (reference sequence). This CDR3 has 15 amino acids. Unmatched junction bases numbered 6, after V lost 4 bases and J lost 4 bases. Here the CDR3 reads CASSLGQDNNEKLFF. In DNA form, the CDR3 reads TGTGCCAGCAGCCTGGGACAGGACAATAATGAAAAACTGTTTTTT.

The chain couples TRBV29-1 to TRBJ2-3; the match to TRBD2 covers 7 bases. Germline V CDR1 and CDR2: SQVTM, ANQGSEA. The junction had 2 bases not matched to a gene; V was cut back by 4 bases and J by 1 base. The CDR3 has 13 residues. DNA for the CDR3: TGCAGCGTTGCCAGCGGGGGCACAGATACGCAGTATTTT. The encoded protein is CSVASGGTDTQYF.

The chain uses TRBV29-1 and TRBJ1-1, with a possible D match to TRBD1 (5 bases). The CDR3 spans 13 residues. Trimming cost V 4 bases and J 0 bases, with 9 bases left between them. Germline V gene sequence: CDR1 SQVTM, CDR2 ANQGSEA. Here the CDR3 DNA reads TGCAGCGTTGCGCAGGGTTTGAACACTGAAGCTTTCTTT. Its protein product is CSVAQGLNTEAFF.

This clonotype was seen a single time. The chain combines TRBV29-1 with TRBJ2-5, with 9 bases that match TRBD2. J was trimmed by 14 bases and V by 4 bases; bases with no gene match: 5. The CDR3 is 10 residues long. The germline V gene has CDR1 SQVTM and CDR2 ANQGSEA. The CDR3 spells CSVARTSAYF. The CDR3 nucleotides are TGCAGCGTTGCTAGGACTAGCGCCTACTTC.

The chain is built from TRBV10-3 and TRBJ1-1; 10 bases agree with TRBD1. The V and J ends lost 11 bases and 3 bases, in that order; junction bases with no gene match: 9. The V gene's germline CDR1 is ENHRY and CDR2 SYGVKD. The CDR3 length is 14 residues. The CDR3 sequence: CAVSSGTGDTEAFF. The CDR3 DNA follows: TGTGCCGTTTCTTCCGGGACAGGGGACACTGAAGCTTTCTTT.

This chain uses TRBV5-4 with TRBJ1-2; D is uncertain. The CDR3 is made up of 16 amino acids. The V gene lost 0 bases and the J gene lost 6 bases, with 18 bases spanning the gap. From germline, CDR1 is SGHNT and CDR2 YYREEE (reference sequence). The CDR3 region has the DNA TGTGCCAGCAGCTTGGGAGGCTCTCCTCAGATTAATGGCTACACCTTC. It translates to CASSLGGSPQINGYTF.

The chain couples TRBV3-1 to TRBJ1-1, with no clear D. The CDR3 has 13 residues. In germline, CDR1 is LGHDT, CDR2 YNNKEL (reference sequence). V dropped 4 bases and J dropped 10 bases, with 16 bases sitting between them. CDR3 DNA sequence: TGTGCCAGCAGCCCCGCGATTGGTGGGGTAGCTTTCTTT. It codes for CASSPAIGGVAFF.